Each of the 5 T cell receptor beta chains below was sequenced from the same sample in a study of T cell responses to AZD1222 COVID-19 vaccine. Sequencing was performed with immunoSEQ multiplex PCR; in TCRdb, only in-frame clones are kept and a portion is missing. The data hold 140,000 to 150,000 clones, with over 90% observed a single time. The sample consisted of peripheral blood, taken on day 0 of AZD1222 vaccination. The receptor set was obtained from an adult in good health.

The V and J genes are TRBV28 and TRBJ1-2, with D tentatively TRBD1 (5 bases). Per germline, CDR1 MDHEN and CDR2 SYDVKM. There are 14 residues in the CDR3. Trimming took off 5 bases at V and 6 bases at J, with 16 bases between the two ends. CDR3 amino acids: CASSNPSGEDGYTF. As DNA, the CDR3 is TGTGCCAGCAGTAACCCGTCGGGGGAGGATGGCTACACCTTC.

The genes are TRBV19 and TRBJ1-5, with D perhaps TRBD1 (6 bases). The CDR3 extends over 14 amino acids. The germline gives CDR1 LNHDA, CDR2 SQIVND (reference sequence). V shed 6 bases and J shed 9 bases, with 18 bases lying between them. CDR3 nucleotide sequence: TGTGCCAGTAGCACCCAGGGGCCCCTAGGGCCCCAGCATTTT. The encoded protein is CASSTQGPLGPQHF.

This chain connects TRBV21-1 to TRBJ1-2; the table's D gene call, TRBD1, was not cross checked with the DNA. TRBV21-1 constitutes a pseudogene. The CDR3 extends over 12 amino acids. This chain's CDR3 is CASVRFNYGYTF. CDR3 coding DNA: TGTGCCAGCGTCAGGTTTAACTATGGCTACACCTTC.

The CDR3 loop is CASSLQADGKNIQYF. The DNA of the CDR3 is TGTGCCAGCAGCCTCCAGGCAGACGGCAAAAACATTCAGTACTTC. The V and J genes are TRBV13 and TRBJ2-4; D unclear. This CDR3 is 15 amino acids long. Germline V lookup: CDR1 PRHDT, CDR2 FYEKMQ (reference sequence). The ends were cut back, 5 bases at V and 3 bases at J, with 14 bases in the middle.

CDR3 residues: CASREGERGTEAFF. The CDR3 DNA reads TGTGCCAGTAGGGAGGGGGAGAGGGGCACTGAAGCTTTCTTT. The gene calls are TRBV19 and TRBJ1-1; D perhaps matches TRBD1 (6 bases). Trimming shortened V by 6 bases and J by 4 bases, and 15 bases separated the two germline ends. Germline V gene lookup returns CDR1 LNHDA and CDR2 SQIVND (reference sequence). This CDR3 has 14 amino acids.